The clone carrying this T cell receptor (beta chain) was seen more than once but under ten times. Participants, about 18 to 90 years old, spanned under 30 US areas. Recovered status in Cohort 3 required two negative PCRs, clearance, or symptom resolution. CDR1 MDHEN and CDR2 SYDVKM come from the germline V gene. The CDR3 is 16 amino acids. V trimming: 6 bases; J trimming: 7 bases; junction bases outside the gene matches: 10. Original data processing: Counts of nucleated cells, estimated from reference gene primer amplification, were obtained. Measured with immunoSEQ multiplex PCR; TCRdb has only the in-frame clones, and not every one. Clone size and the V and J calls come from that table; the DNA yielded D and trimming. This table has about 250,000 clones, around nine tenths appearing once. This sample is drawn from a study of blood T cell repertoires in COVID-19. Study-wide context: Whether acute or convalescent, the COVID-19 samples came from the United States, Italy and Spain.

This sequence joins TRBV28 and TRBJ2-2; 11 nucleotides align to TRBD2. This clonotype was obtained from a woman in her forties or fifties who had recovered from COVID-19. Material for sequencing was PBMCs or T cells enriched from blood (not recorded which). Here the CDR3 DNA reads TGTGCCAGCAGGCCTTCCGTAGCGGGAGGGAACGGGGAGCTGTTTTTT. This encodes CASRPSVAGGNGELFF.